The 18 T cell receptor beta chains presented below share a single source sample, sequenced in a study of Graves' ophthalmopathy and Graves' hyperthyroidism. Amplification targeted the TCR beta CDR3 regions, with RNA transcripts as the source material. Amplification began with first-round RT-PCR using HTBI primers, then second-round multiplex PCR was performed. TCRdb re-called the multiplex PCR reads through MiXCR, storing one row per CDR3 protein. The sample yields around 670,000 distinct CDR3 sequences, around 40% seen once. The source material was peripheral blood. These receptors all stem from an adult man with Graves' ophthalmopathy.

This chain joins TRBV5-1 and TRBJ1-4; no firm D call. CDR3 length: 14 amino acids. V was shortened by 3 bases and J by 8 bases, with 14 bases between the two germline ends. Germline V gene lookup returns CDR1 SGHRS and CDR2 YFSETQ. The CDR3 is CASSSTGIGEKLFF. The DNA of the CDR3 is TGCGCCAGCAGCTCAACGGGGATTGGAGAAAAACTGTTTTTT.

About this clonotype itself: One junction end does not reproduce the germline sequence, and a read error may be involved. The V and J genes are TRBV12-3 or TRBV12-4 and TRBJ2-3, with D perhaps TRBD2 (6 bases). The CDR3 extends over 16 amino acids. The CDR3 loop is CASSHKLAFGTDTQYF. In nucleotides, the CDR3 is TGCGCCAGCAGCCACAAACTAGCTTTCGGCACAGATACGCAGTATTTT.

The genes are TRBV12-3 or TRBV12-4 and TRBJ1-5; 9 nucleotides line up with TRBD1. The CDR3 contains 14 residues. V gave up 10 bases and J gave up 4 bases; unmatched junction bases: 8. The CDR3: CATKGTGRNQPQHF. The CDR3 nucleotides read TGTGCCACAAAAGGGACAGGGAGAAATCAGCCCCAGCATTTT.

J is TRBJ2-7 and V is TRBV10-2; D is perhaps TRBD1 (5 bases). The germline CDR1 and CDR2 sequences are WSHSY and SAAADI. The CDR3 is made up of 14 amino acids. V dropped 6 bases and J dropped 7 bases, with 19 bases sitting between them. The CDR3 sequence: CASSGEGAYNEQYF. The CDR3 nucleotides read TGCGCCAGCAGCGGCGAAGGGGCCTACAATGAGCAGTACTTC.

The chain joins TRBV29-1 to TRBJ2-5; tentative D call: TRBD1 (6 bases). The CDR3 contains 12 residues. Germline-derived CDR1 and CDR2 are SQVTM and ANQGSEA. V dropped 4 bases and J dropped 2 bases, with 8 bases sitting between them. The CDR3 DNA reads TGCAGCGTTGGCGGACAGCAAGAGACCCAGTACTTC. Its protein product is CSVGGQQETQYF.

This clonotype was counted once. As DNA, the CDR3 is TGTGCCACCAGCAGAGATAGGGGCCACTACAATGAAGCTTTCTTT. This sequence encodes CATSRDRGHYNEAFF. The V gene is TRBV15, the J gene TRBJ1-1, with TRBD1 as a possible D gene (5 bases). Trimming cost V 0 bases and J 7 bases, with 15 bases left between them. The CDR3 runs 15 residues. Germline CDR1 reads LNHNV; CDR2 reads YYDKDF (reference sequence). The whole variable domain, filled in from reference TRBV15 and TRBJ1-1, reads DAMVIQNPRYQVTQFGKPVTLSCSQTLNHNVMYWYQQKSSQAPKLLFHYYDKDFNNEADTPDNFQSRRPNTSFCFLDIRSPGLGDTAMYLCATSRDRGHYNEAFFGQGTRLTVV.

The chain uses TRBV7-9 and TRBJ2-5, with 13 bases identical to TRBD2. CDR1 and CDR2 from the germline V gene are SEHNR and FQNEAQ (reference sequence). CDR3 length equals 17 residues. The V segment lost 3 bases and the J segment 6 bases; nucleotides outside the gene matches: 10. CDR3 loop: CASSFSLLAGGMKTQYF. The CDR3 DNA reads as TGTGCCAGCAGCTTCAGTTTACTAGCGGGAGGGATGAAGACCCAGTACTTC.

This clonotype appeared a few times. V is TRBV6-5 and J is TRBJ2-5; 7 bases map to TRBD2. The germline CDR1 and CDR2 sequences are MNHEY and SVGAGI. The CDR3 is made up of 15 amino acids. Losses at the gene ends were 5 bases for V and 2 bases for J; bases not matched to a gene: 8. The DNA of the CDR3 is TGTGCCAGCAGTCCTATGGGGGGGGTTCAAGAGACCCAGTACTTC. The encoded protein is CASSPMGGVQETQYF.

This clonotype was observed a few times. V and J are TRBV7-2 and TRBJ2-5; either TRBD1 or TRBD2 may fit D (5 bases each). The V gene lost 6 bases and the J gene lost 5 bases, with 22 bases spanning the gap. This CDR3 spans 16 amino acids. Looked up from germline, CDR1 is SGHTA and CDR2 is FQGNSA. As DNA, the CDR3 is TGTGCCAGCAGTGAAACCCCAGGGACGAGAGGGGAGACCCAGTACTTC. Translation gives CASSETPGTRGETQYF.

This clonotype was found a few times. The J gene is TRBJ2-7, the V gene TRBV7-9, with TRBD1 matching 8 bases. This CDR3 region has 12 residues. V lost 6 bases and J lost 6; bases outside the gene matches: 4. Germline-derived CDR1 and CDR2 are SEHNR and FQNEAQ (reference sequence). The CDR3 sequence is CASRGDRSEQYF. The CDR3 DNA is TGTGCCAGCAGGGGGGACAGGAGCGAGCAGTACTTC.

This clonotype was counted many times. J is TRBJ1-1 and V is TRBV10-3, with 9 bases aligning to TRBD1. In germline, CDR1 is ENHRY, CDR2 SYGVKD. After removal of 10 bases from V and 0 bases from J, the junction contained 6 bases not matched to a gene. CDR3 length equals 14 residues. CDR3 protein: CATQRDRVNTEAFF. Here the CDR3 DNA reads TGTGCCACCCAACGGGACAGGGTGAACACTGAAGCTTTCTTT.

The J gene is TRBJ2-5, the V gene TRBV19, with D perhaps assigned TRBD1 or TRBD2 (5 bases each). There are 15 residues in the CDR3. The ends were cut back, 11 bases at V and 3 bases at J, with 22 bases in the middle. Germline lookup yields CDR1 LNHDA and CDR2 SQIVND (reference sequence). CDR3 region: CAWKPGPRLKETQYF. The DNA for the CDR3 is TGTGCCTGGAAACCGGGGCCGCGGTTAAAAGAGACCCAGTACTTC.

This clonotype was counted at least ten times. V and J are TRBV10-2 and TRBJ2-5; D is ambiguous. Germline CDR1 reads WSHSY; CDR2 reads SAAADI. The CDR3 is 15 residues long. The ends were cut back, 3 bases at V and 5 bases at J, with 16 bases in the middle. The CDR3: CASSDGARVRETQYF. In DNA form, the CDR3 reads TGCGCCAGCAGTGACGGAGCTAGAGTTAGGGAGACCCAGTACTTC.

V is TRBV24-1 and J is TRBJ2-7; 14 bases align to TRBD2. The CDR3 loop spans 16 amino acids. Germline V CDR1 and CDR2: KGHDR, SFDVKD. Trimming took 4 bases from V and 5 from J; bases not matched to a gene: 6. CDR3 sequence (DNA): TGTGCCACCAGTGACCCCGGGACTAGCGGGGGAGACGAGCAGTACTTC. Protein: CATSDPGTSGGDEQYF.

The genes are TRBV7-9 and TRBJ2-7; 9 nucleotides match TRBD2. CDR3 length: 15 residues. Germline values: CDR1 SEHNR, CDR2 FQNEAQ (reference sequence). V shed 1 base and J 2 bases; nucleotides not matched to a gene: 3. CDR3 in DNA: TGTGCCAGCAGCTTAGTTCCTAGCGGGACCTACGAGCAGTACTTC. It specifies CASSLVPSGTYEQYF.

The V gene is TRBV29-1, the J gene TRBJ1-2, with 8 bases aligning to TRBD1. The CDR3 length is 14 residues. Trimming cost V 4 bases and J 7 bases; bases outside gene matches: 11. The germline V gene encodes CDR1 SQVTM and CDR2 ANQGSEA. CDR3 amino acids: CSVASGGWGGGYTF. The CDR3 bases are TGCAGCGTTGCCTCAGGGGGCTGGGGTGGTGGCTACACCTTC. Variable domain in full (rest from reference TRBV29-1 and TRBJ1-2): SAVISQKPSRDICQRGTSLTIQCQVDSQVTMMFWYRQQPGQSLTLIATANQGSEATYESGFVIDKFPISRPNLTFSTLTVSNMSPEDSSIYLCSVASGGWGGGYTFGSGTRLTVV.

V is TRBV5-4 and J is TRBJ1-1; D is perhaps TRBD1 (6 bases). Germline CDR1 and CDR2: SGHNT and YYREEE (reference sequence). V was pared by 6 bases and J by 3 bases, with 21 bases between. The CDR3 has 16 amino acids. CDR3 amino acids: CASTDTGYIRHTEAFF. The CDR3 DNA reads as TGTGCCAGCACGGACACAGGGTACATTCGGCACACTGAAGCTTTCTTT.

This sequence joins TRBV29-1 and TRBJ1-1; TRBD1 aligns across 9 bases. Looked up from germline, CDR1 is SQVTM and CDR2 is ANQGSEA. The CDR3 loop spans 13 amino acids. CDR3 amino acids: CSPGTGPNTEAFF. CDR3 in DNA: TGCAGTCCGGGGACAGGGCCTAACACTGAAGCTTTCTTT.